These 21 T cell receptor beta chains came from one sample sequenced in a study of identical twins. TCRdb reprocessed the 5' RACE reads with MiXCR, giving one entry per CDR3 protein. The repertoire holds 450,000 to 650,000 distinct CDR3 sequences, with 9% to 10% as singletons. These data were likewise used in another study, on yellow fever vaccine responses in identical twins.

The specimen was PBMCs. The receptor source for this set is a woman aged 18-29 years in good health.

This clonotype was counted ten times or more. V gene TRBV5-1 combines with J gene TRBJ2-1, with 13 bases identical to TRBD2. Trimming at V came to 1 base and at J to 4 bases, leaving 11 bases not matched to a gene. Per the germline V gene, CDR1 is SGHRS and CDR2 is YFSETQ. There are 19 residues in the CDR3. For the CDR3, the DNA is TGCGCCAGCAGCTTGATCCAACTAGCGGGGGGGTTAACATACAATGAGCAGTTCTTC. Translation gives CASSLIQLAGGLTYNEQFF.

This clonotype occurred a few times. This chain links TRBV27 with TRBJ2-5, with D perhaps matching TRBD1 (6 bases). Trimming stripped 3 bases from V and 2 bases from J, with 13 bases between. Germline V gene data show CDR1 as MNHEY and CDR2 as SMNVEV (reference sequence). This CDR3 has 15 residues. The CDR3 region has the DNA TGTGCCAGCAGTTTCGTAGGGGGACGGCAAGAGACCCAGTACTTC. Protein product: CASSFVGGRQETQYF.

Many counts were recorded for this clonotype. The V and J genes are TRBV12-3 or TRBV12-4 and TRBJ2-3; the match to TRBD2 covers 8 bases. The CDR3 is 15 amino acids. V was clipped by 6 bases and J by 2 bases; unmatched bases: 7. The CDR3 DNA reads as TGTGCCAGCAGACTTAGCGGGGCGAACACAGATACGCAGTATTTT. This sequence encodes CASRLSGANTDTQYF.

The V gene is TRBV6-5, the J gene TRBJ2-6, with no clear D. This CDR3 is built from 16 residues. Germline CDR1 is MNHEY and CDR2 is SVGAGI. V shed 0 bases and J shed 0 bases, with 6 bases lying between them. The CDR3 DNA reads TGTGCCAGCAGTTACTCTCAGGCCTCTGGGGCCAACGTCCTGACTTTC. It encodes CASSYSQASGANVLTF.

The sample holds many counts of this clonotype. The chain combines TRBV7-2 with TRBJ1-6, with TRBD1 as a possible D gene (5 bases). The V and J ends lost 3 bases and 5 bases respectively, with 8 bases between them. The CDR3 is made up of 14 amino acids. Germline V gene data show CDR1 as SGHTA and CDR2 as FQGNSA. The CDR3 DNA reads as TGTGCCAGCAGCTTCGGACATCATAATTCACCCCTCCACTTT. Amino acids: CASSFGHHNSPLHF.

The chain employs TRBV12-5 and TRBJ2-1, with D maybe TRBD1 (6 bases). The CDR3 length is 13 residues. Germline V CDR1 and CDR2: LGHNT, FRNRAP. V lost 5 bases and J 10 bases, leaving 15 bases between the germline ends. The CDR3 coding sequence is TGTGCTAGTGGTAGCTTACAGGGTCGGGAGCAGTTCTTC. Translated: CASGSLQGREQFF.

At least ten counts were recorded for this clonotype. The chain recombines TRBV28 with TRBJ2-5; 7 nucleotides line up with TRBD1. Germline CDR1 is MDHEN and CDR2 is SYDVKM. CDR3 size: 17 residues. Unmatched junction bases numbered 13, after V lost 4 bases and J lost 2 bases. The CDR3 reads CASSSEGAGSRQETQYF. DNA for the CDR3: TGTGCCAGCAGTTCAGAGGGGGCAGGGAGCCGGCAAGAGACCCAGTACTTC.

This clonotype was seen a few times. This chain connects TRBV29-1 to TRBJ2-7, with D possibly TRBD2 on 5 matching bases. V lost 8 bases to trimming and J lost 0 bases, with 26 bases between them. The CDR3 runs 17 residues. CDR1 and CDR2 (germline): SQVTM, ANQGSEA. The CDR3 nucleotides are TGCAGCACACCGTCCCCTACAGCGGTTAACTACTCCTACGAGCAGTACTTC. It specifies CSTPSPTAVNYSYEQYF.

This clonotype was observed many times. The V call is TRBV13, the J call TRBJ1-1; D perhaps matches TRBD1 (5 bases). V lost 0 bases and J lost 4, with 9 bases in between. The germline CDR1 and CDR2 sequences are PRHDT and FYEKMQ (reference sequence). The CDR3 totals 14 residues. CDR3 protein: CASSLGQRGTEAFF. CDR3 DNA sequence: TGTGCCAGCAGCTTAGGACAGAGGGGCACTGAAGCTTTCTTT.

In its sample, this clonotype was seen many times. The chain has TRBV20-1 and TRBJ2-3; TRBD2 matches 11 bases. In germline, CDR1 is DFQATT, CDR2 SNEGSKA (reference sequence). The CDR3 runs 15 residues. Losses at the gene ends were 6 bases for V and 5 bases for J; bases not matched to a gene: 10. This chain's CDR3 is CSAGTTSGGIDTQYF. CDR3 sequence (DNA): TGCAGTGCCGGCACCACTAGCGGGGGCATAGATACGCAGTATTTT.

V gene TRBV29-1 combines with J gene TRBJ1-4; 7 bases align to TRBD1. The V gene's germline CDR1 is SQVTM and CDR2 ANQGSEA. V lost 4 bases to trimming and J lost 5 bases; unmatched junction nucleotides: 7. CDR3 size: 14 residues. CDR3 in amino acids: CSVGVRGSNEKLFF. CDR3 sequence (DNA): TGCAGCGTTGGGGTCAGGGGGTCGAATGAAAAACTGTTTTTT.

This clonotype has a handful of counts. CDR3 nucleotide sequence: TGCAGCGTTAGTGGGGGCGGGGATAGCAATCAGCCCCAGCATTTT. Encoded protein: CSVSGGGDSNQPQHF. The V call is TRBV29-1, the J call TRBJ1-5, with D possibly TRBD1 on 6 matching bases. The germline gives CDR1 SQVTM, CDR2 ANQGSEA. The germline V and J ends were trimmed by 5 bases and 0 bases, with 14 bases remaining between them. The CDR3 covers 15 residues.

The V gene is TRBV7-6, the J gene TRBJ2-7; D not certain. Trimming cost V 2 bases and J 1 base, with 9 bases left between them. The CDR3 covers 14 residues. Germline V lookup: CDR1 SGHVS, CDR2 FNYEAQ. The CDR3 DNA reads as TGTGCCAGCAGCTTACTTGCGGAGTCCTACGAGCAGTACTTC. It codes for CASSLLAESYEQYF.

This clonotype was detected only a few times. The genes are TRBV12-3 or TRBV12-4 and TRBJ1-5, with D perhaps matching TRBD1 (6 bases). This CDR3 has 14 amino acids. V gave up 3 bases and J gave up 6 bases, with 12 bases separating them. The CDR3 region has the DNA TGTGCCAGCAGTTTTGGGGGCGCGAGTCAGCCCCAGCATTTT. Protein: CASSFGGASQPQHF.

The rearrangement joins TRBV28 to TRBJ1-6; TRBD1 matches at 9 bases. V trimming: 3 bases; J trimming: 10 bases; junction bases outside the gene matches: 10. Germline CDR1 reads MDHEN; CDR2 reads SYDVKM. This CDR3 contains 16 residues. CDR3 protein: CASSLRATGGGSPLHF. The CDR3 nucleotides are TGTGCCAGCAGTTTGAGGGCCACAGGGGGCGGCTCACCCCTCCACTTT.

Only a few counts were recorded for this clonotype. The rearrangement joins TRBV20-1 to TRBJ2-7; 7 nucleotides agree with TRBD1. The germline gives CDR1 DFQATT, CDR2 SNEGSKA (reference sequence). Losses at the gene ends were 4 bases for V and 0 bases for J; bases not matched to a gene: 12. The CDR3 runs 16 residues. The CDR3 nucleotides read TGCAGTGCTACCATGCCACAGGGGTCAGGCTCCTACGAGCAGTACTTC. Translated, it gives CSATMPQGSGSYEQYF.

The chain combines TRBV7-2 with TRBJ2-5; D call uncertain. The CDR3 sequence is 11 residues long. Germline V gene lookup returns CDR1 SGHTA and CDR2 FQGNSA. The ends were cut back, 1 base at V and 7 bases at J, with 4 bases in the middle. The CDR3, as DNA: TGTGCCAGCAGCTTAGAAAGGACCCAGTACTTC. Protein: CASSLERTQYF. Based on the CDR3 plus reference TRBV7-2 and TRBJ2-5, the full variable domain is GAGVSQSPSNKVTEKGKDVELRCDPISGHTALYWYRQSLGQGLEFLIYFQGNSAPDKSGLPSDRFSAERTGGSVSTLTIQRTQQEDSAVYLCASSLERTQYFGPGTRLLVL.

The chain links TRBV3-1 to TRBJ2-2, with 8 bases matching TRBD1. Trimming took 10 bases from V and 9 from J; bases not matched to a gene: 16. CDR1 and CDR2 from the germline V gene are LGHDT and YNNKEL (reference sequence). This CDR3 is 15 amino acids long. In nucleotides, the CDR3 is TGTGCCACCACCCAAAGGGACAGGATACGCCGGGAGCTGTTTTTT. Its translation is CATTQRDRIRRELFF.

This clonotype was counted once. This clone may be a read error of a much larger clone one base away. The V and J genes are TRBV5-1 and TRBJ2-7; 8 positions agree with TRBD2. From germline, CDR1 is SGHRS and CDR2 YFSETQ. The CDR3 contains 17 residues. V shed 0 bases, J shed 3 bases, and the junction held 11 bases outside the gene matches. This chain's CDR3 is CASSLVTSGVEVYEQYF. CDR3 sequence (DNA): TGCGCCAGCAGCTTGGTCACTAGCGGAGTAGAAGTCTACGAGCAGTACTTC. The variable domain in full, completed from reference TRBV5-1 and TRBJ2-7, reads KAGVTQTPRYLIKTRGQQVTLSCSPISGHRSVSWYQQTPGQGLQFLFEYFSETQRNKGNFPGRFSGRQFSNSRSEMNVSTLELGDSALYLCASSLVTSGVEVYEQYFGPGTRLTVT.

This chain joins TRBV12-3 or TRBV12-4 and TRBJ1-1; D perhaps matches TRBD1 (6 bases). Trimming pared 3 bases from V and 3 bases from J, leaving 11 bases between. The CDR3 runs to 14 residues. CDR3 DNA sequence: TGTGCCAGCAGTTTTGCAGGGGTGGACACTGAAGCTTTCTTT. Translation gives CASSFAGVDTEAFF.

The rearrangement links TRBV6-1 to TRBJ2-5; D gene unclear. The CDR3 length is 14 residues. The germline V gene encodes CDR1 MNHNS and CDR2 SASEGT. Trimming stripped 2 bases from V and 2 bases from J, with 9 bases between. CDR3 in DNA: TGTGCCAGCAGTGAACCCGCCAGGCAAGAGACCCAGTACTTC. This translates into CASSEPARQETQYF.